A selection of T cell receptor beta chains follows, all from one sample in a study of control samples from healthy donors and cancer patients. Assay: immunoSEQ multiplex PCR; the TCRdb copy retains only in-frame clones and omits some. The data hold about 190,000 clones, with about 89% observed a single time. The sample consisted of blood. The receptor set was obtained from a young man in good health. Both conserved end residues are part of each CDR3. D genes are given only for firm matches.

d_call: -
v_call: TRBV9
cdr3_length: 13
cdr3_aa: CASSQSSNQPQHF

d_call: -
v_call: TRBV6-5
cdr3_length: 15
cdr3_aa: CASNPQGQWTDTQYF

d_call: -
v_call: TRBV6-1
cdr3_length: 14
cdr3_aa: CASSESGGADTQYF

d_call: TRBD1
v_call: TRBV4-1
cdr3_length: 17
cdr3_aa: CASSRIQGAGGANVLTF

d_call: TRBD1
v_call: TRBV10-2
cdr3_length: 15
cdr3_aa: CASKAPLWTGGEQYF

d_call: -
v_call: TRBV27
cdr3_length: 14
cdr3_aa: CASSLGSGSYEQYF

d_call: -
v_call: TRBV24-1
cdr3_length: 16
cdr3_aa: CATSDPALESNYGYTF

d_call: -
v_call: TRBV19
cdr3_length: 14
cdr3_aa: CASSIGGGRYGYTF

d_call: TRBD1
v_call: TRBV29-1
cdr3_length: 14
cdr3_aa: CSAIRDSPYNEQFF

d_call: -
v_call: TRBV18
cdr3_length: 16
cdr3_aa: CASSPYGAPTNTEAFF

d_call: -
v_call: TRBV30
cdr3_length: 12
cdr3_aa: CAWSGFPTEAFF

d_call: -
v_call: TRBV29-1
cdr3_length: 14
cdr3_aa: CSAEGQGTRLGYTF

d_call: -
v_call: TRBV25-1
cdr3_length: 15
cdr3_aa: CASSEFGGGDYGYTF

d_call: -
v_call: TRBV7-6
cdr3_length: 15
cdr3_aa: CASSLALGGTGELFF

d_call: TRBD1
v_call: TRBV11-2
cdr3_length: 18
cdr3_aa: CASSLDLGRPGGANGYTF

d_call: -
v_call: TRBV5-4
cdr3_length: 14
cdr3_aa: CASSFRGGGDTQYF